This TCR beta chain appears in the sequencing data of a study of cytomegalovirus exposure and HLA in healthy donors. This CDR3 comprises 18 residues. The study ran its PCR with 60 Vbeta and 13 Jbeta primers. Repertoires were generated with immunoSEQ multiplex PCR, while TCRdb's copy carries only in-frame clones and drops some. The data show around 99,000 clones, approximately 80% seen once. The sample consisted of PBMCs. J is TRBJ1-5 and V is TRBV21-1; TRBD1 is the table's D call and was not checked against the DNA. TRBV21-1 is flagged as a pseudogene. The sequence was collected from a woman aged 25-40 years in good health and CMV-seronegative. The CDR3 nucleotides read TGTGCCAGACTAATAGGGGATCGGTGCAGCCGGAGCAATCAGCCCCAGCATTTT. Its protein is CARLIGDRCSRSNQPQHF.